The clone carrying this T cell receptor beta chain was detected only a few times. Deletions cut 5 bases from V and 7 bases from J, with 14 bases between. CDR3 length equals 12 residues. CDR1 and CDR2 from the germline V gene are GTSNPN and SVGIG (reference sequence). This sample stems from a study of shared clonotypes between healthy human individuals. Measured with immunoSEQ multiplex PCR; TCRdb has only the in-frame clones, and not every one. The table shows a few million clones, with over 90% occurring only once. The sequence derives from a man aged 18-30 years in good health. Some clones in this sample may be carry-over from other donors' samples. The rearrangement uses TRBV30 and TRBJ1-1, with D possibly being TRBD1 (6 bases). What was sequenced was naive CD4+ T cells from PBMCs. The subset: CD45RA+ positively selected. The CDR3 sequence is CAWFPGAGEAFF. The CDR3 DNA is TGTGCCTGGTTCCCAGGGGCTGGTGAAGCTTTCTTT.